This TCR beta chain derives from a study of cytomegalovirus exposure and HLA in healthy donors. On the study more broadly: A data release that came early held tens of millions of unique TCRs from HLA-typed donors.

Germline V gene lookup returns CDR1 LNHDA and CDR2 SQIVND (reference sequence). The CDR3 has 15 amino acids. V lost 0 bases and J 0 bases, leaving 6 bases between the germline ends. PCR employed 60 Vbeta and 13 Jbeta primers. Profiling relied on immunoSEQ multiplex PCR, and the TCRdb table lists in-frame clones only, not all of them. In the table there are around 300,000 clones, around two thirds of which are singletons. As for this clone: What it recognizes is unknown.

Study-wide points: Most TCR sequences were uncommon, yet certain public TCRs appeared in many donors. As was reported, the classifier diagnosed cytomegalovirus status with high specificity and sensitivity.

The sample taken for sequencing was PBMCs. This TCR was sampled from a female donor in good health and CMV-seronegative. V gene TRBV19 combines with J gene TRBJ1-5; D might be TRBD1 (5 bases). In nucleotides, the CDR3 is TGTGCCAGTAGTATAGACAGGGCTAGCAATCAGCCCCAGCATTTT. This codes for CASSIDRASNQPQHF.